This TCR beta chain came from a study of T cell repertoires in cytomegalovirus infection. Study information: CMV epitopes used comprised recently identified HLA-C-restricted ones and well-studied HLA-B-restricted ones. Public signatures in TCR beta pointed to CMV infection and matching HLA type. Study-level results: Using cumulative public TCR beta family frequency, the authors identified those who carried CMV together with the relevant HLA. CMV-specific TCR beta clonotypes restricted by HLA-C were the ones dominating the ex vivo response.

TCRdb redid the calling of the reads with MiXCR, one entry per CDR3 protein. Here the sample spans hundreds of thousands of distinct CDR3 sequences, approximately 40% being singletons. This CDR3 is built from 14 residues. Trimming cost V 3 bases and J 1 base, with 8 bases left between them. Germline values: CDR1 SGHTA, CDR2 FQGNSA. This clonotype has ten or more counts. What it recognizes is unknown. The specimen was cultured PBMCs, collected from culture after CMV antigen stimulation. This chain joins TRBV7-2 and TRBJ2-3; D is perhaps TRBD1 (5 bases). This clonotype was sampled from a human donor in good health (CMV status not recorded). Some clones in this sample may be carry-over from other donors' samples. The CDR3 DNA reads TGTGCCAGCAGCTTCGTCAGGGGCACAGATACGCAGTATTTT. Amino acid sequence: CASSFVRGTDTQYF.